A selection of T cell receptor beta chains follows, all from one sample in a study of cytomegalovirus exposure and HLA in healthy donors. Assay used: immunoSEQ multiplex PCR; TCRdb lists only in-frame clones, some missing. This sample has 130,000 to 150,000 clones; about three quarters occur once, and the top ten carry under 4.5%. Sample: PBMCs. These receptors were obtained from a man aged 18 to 30 in good health and CMV-seronegative. Both conserved end residues are part of each CDR3. Each record gives: J gene, V gene, D gene, CDR3 protein, CDR3 DNA. A D gene is named only where the DNA matches it firmly.

J: TRBJ2-5; V: TRBV28; D: -; CDR3: CASSLWEGARETQYF; DNA: TGTGCCAGCAGTTTATGGGAGGGGGCGCGAGAGACCCAGTACTTC
J: TRBJ2-1; V: TRBV7-9; D: -; CDR3: CASSPLKEGRYNEQFF; DNA: TGTGCCAGCAGCCCACTCAAGGAGGGCCGCTACAATGAGCAGTTCTTC
J: TRBJ1-2; V: TRBV11-3; D: TRBD1; CDR3: CASRGQERLDGYTF; DNA: TGTGCCAGCAGGGGACAGGAAAGGCTTGATGGCTACACCTTC
J: TRBJ2-5; V: TRBV7-8; D: TRBD2; CDR3: CASSPLAGGPEETQYF; DNA: TGTGCCAGCAGCCCACTAGCGGGAGGGCCGGAAGAGACCCAGTACTTC
J: TRBJ1-5; V: TRBV28; D: -; CDR3: CASSSVQPQHF; DNA: TGTGCCAGCAGTTCAGTTCAGCCCCAGCATTTT
J: TRBJ1-6; V: TRBV7-9; D: TRBD1; CDR3: CASSGTGGNSPLHF; DNA: TGTGCCAGCAGTGGAACAGGGGGGAATTCACCCCTCCACTTT
J: TRBJ2-2; V: TRBV27; D: TRBD2; CDR3: CASSLLAGGTGELFF; DNA: TGTGCCAGCAGTTTACTAGCGGGAGGAACCGGGGAGCTGTTTTTT
J: TRBJ2-1; V: TRBV27; D: -; CDR3: CASSLRSLLNNEQFF; DNA: TGTGCCAGCAGTTTAAGGAGTTTGCTAAACAATGAGCAGTTCTTC
J: TRBJ2-3; V: TRBV10-3; D: -; CDR3: CAISDPVGGLDTQYF; DNA: TGTGCCATCAGTGACCCAGTGGGGGGGCTCGATACGCAGTATTTT
J: TRBJ2-7; V: TRBV5-6; D: TRBD1; CDR3: CASKRDRSSYEQYF; DNA: TGTGCCAGCAAGAGGGACAGGAGCTCCTACGAGCAGTACTTC